Listed below are T cell receptor beta chains from one sample, sequenced in a study of CD8 T cells in Susac syndrome. In TCRdb, the immunoSEQ multiplex PCR reads were re-called with MiXCR into one record per CDR3 protein. The repertoire has about 210,000 distinct CDR3 sequences, roughly 94% of them found once; the top ten carry about 0.095%. The sample consisted of CD4+ T cells from PBMCs. The source is a human donor in good health. Each CDR3 is given with its conserved first and last residue. The D gene is left open where the match is weak. Rows give clone size only sometimes, using once, few, many, or a class for an expanded clone.

>TRBV3-1|TRBJ1-1|NA|NA
CASSQDSMNTEAFF
TGTGCCAGCAGCCAAGATAGTATGAACACTGAAGCTTTCTTT
>TRBV20-1|TRBJ2-1|NA|TRBD2
CSARAQRGENEQFF
TGCAGTGCTAGAGCCCAGCGGGGTGAGAATGAGCAGTTCTTC
>TRBV27|TRBJ1-4|NA|NA
CASSSAGGGNEKLFF
TGTGCCAGCAGTTCAGCGGGGGGCGGTAATGAAAAACTGTTTTTT
>TRBV5-1|TRBJ2-3|NA|NA
CASSLRSLRTDTQYF
TGCGCCAGCAGCTTGAGGTCCCTCCGAACAGATACGCAGTATTTT
>TRBV2|TRBJ2-2|NA|NA
CASSEKGGLGTGELFF
TGTGCCAGCAGTGAAAAGGGTGGATTAGGCACCGGGGAGCTGTTTTTT
>TRBV6-5|TRBJ2-5|NA|NA
CASSLREEETQYF
TGTGCCAGCAGCCTTAGGGAGGAAGAGACCCAGTACTTC
>TRBV7-2|TRBJ2-7|NA|NA
CASSLARYNEQYF
TGTGCCAGCAGCTTAGCCAGGTATAACGAGCAGTACTTC
>TRBV18|TRBJ1-1|NA|NA
CASSPVTSGAFF
TGTGCCAGCTCACCTGTGACCTCGGGAGCTTTCTTT
>TRBV20-1|TRBJ1-2|NA|NA
CSTEQGTGYTF
TGCAGTACAGAACAGGGTACCGGCTACACCTTC
>TRBV5-1|TRBJ1-1|once|NA
CASSLADSLQGPEAFF
TGCGCCAGCAGCTTGGCCGACAGCTTACAGGGCCCTGAAGCTTTCTTT
>TRBV7-9|TRBJ2-1|few|NA
CATQARRVGVDEQFF
TGTGCCACCCAAGCCAGGAGGGTAGGTGTCGATGAGCAGTTCTTC
>TRBV29-1|TRBJ2-3|NA|TRBD1
CSVERQGAGFTDTQYF
TGCAGCGTGGAGAGACAGGGGGCCGGTTTCACAGATACGCAGTATTTT
>TRBV24-1|TRBJ1-5|once|NA
CATSVHRSQPQHF
TGTGCCACCAGTGTCCACCGGAGTCAGCCCCAGCATTTT
>TRBV3-1|TRBJ2-6|few|NA
CASTLSGANVLTF
TGTGCCAGCACCCTTTCTGGGGCCAACGTCCTGACTTTC
>TRBV19|TRBJ2-1|NA|TRBD1
CASSSPGQGATYNEQFF
TGTGCCAGTAGTTCCCCAGGGCAGGGGGCGACCTACAATGAGCAGTTCTTC
>TRBV12-3/TRBV12-4|TRBJ2-1|NA|TRBD2
CASSSRTSGSNEQFF
TGTGCCAGCAGTTCTAGGACTAGCGGGAGCAATGAGCAGTTCTTC
>TRBV6-6|TRBJ1-1|NA|NA
CASSGPTVNTEAFF
TGTGCCAGCAGTGGTCCGACGGTGAACACTGAAGCTTTCTTT
>TRBV11-2|TRBJ2-1|NA|NA
CASSFSGGNEQFF
TGTGCCAGCAGCTTTAGCGGCGGGAATGAGCAGTTCTTC
>TRBV5-1|TRBJ2-3|NA|NA
CASSLTEAAPNTQYF
TGCGCCAGCAGCTTAACCGAGGCCGCACCAAATACGCAGTATTTT
>TRBV20-1|TRBJ1-2|once|NA
CSATTDYGYTF
TGCAGTGCAACGACAGACTATGGCTACACCTTC
>TRBV9|TRBJ1-2|NA|NA
CASSASTGRDGYTF
TGTGCCAGCAGCGCCTCTACAGGGAGGGATGGCTACACCTTC
>TRBV29-1|TRBJ2-2|NA|NA
CSVASRGDTGELFF
TGCAGCGTCGCCAGCAGGGGCGATACCGGGGAGCTGTTTTTT
>TRBV20-1|TRBJ2-6|NA|TRBD2
CSARREAGANVLTF
TGCAGTGCTAGACGGGAGGCTGGGGCCAACGTCCTGACTTTC
>TRBV19|TRBJ1-5|NA|NA
CATSIWGQPQHF
TGTGCCACCTCTATATGGGGTCAGCCCCAGCATTTT
>TRBV5-1|TRBJ1-1|NA|NA
CASSRRLTNTEAFF
TGCGCCAGCAGTCGGAGACTGACGAACACTGAAGCTTTCTTT
>TRBV30|TRBJ1-2|NA|TRBD1
CAWSTGFNYGYTF
TGTGCCTGGTCGACAGGGTTTAACTATGGCTACACCTTC
>TRBV6-6|TRBJ2-3|once|NA
CASLRESGTDTQYF
TGTGCCAGCCTGAGGGAGTCGGGCACAGATACGCAGTATTTT
>TRBV5-6|TRBJ1-2|NA|NA
CASSLLGNGYTF
TGTGCCAGCAGCTTGTTAGGGAATGGCTACACCTTC
>TRBV6-6|TRBJ1-6|NA|TRBD1
CASRKGAAGSPLHF
TGTGCCAGCCGAAAGGGGGCGGCGGGTTCACCCCTCCACTTT
>TRBV20-1|TRBJ2-1|NA|NA
CRPSSDNEQFF
TGCAGGCCATCGTCGGATAATGAGCAGTTCTTC
>TRBV24-1|TRBJ2-1|NA|TRBD1
CATSDLGTGVEGEQFF
TGTGCCACCAGTGATTTGGGGACAGGGGTTGAGGGTGAGCAGTTCTTC
>TRBV7-2|TRBJ2-5|NA|TRBD1
CASSRDRDRQETQYF
TGTGCCAGCAGCCGGGACAGGGACCGACAAGAGACCCAGTACTTC
>TRBV6-5|TRBJ2-3|NA|TRBD2
CASSYSASGGAWDTQYF
TGTGCCAGCAGTTACTCTGCTAGCGGGGGGGCCTGGGATACGCAGTATTTT
>TRBV12-3/TRBV12-4|TRBJ1-2|NA|NA
CASSHPEAANYGYTF
TGTGCCAGCAGTCATCCCGAGGCAGCCAACTATGGCTACACCTTC
>TRBV27|TRBJ1-5|NA|NA
CASSLGQPGNQPQHF
TGTGCCAGCAGTTTGGGACAACCTGGGAATCAGCCCCAGCATTTT
>TRBV4-3|TRBJ1-2|NA|NA
CASSQAGTGVYGYTF
TGCGCCAGCAGCCAAGCCGGGACTGGGGTCTATGGCTACACCTTC
>TRBV5-1|TRBJ2-5|NA|NA
CASSLEHMETQYF
TGCGCCAGCAGCTTGGAACATATGGAGACCCAGTACTTC
>TRBV11-3|TRBJ1-1|NA|NA
CASSLGRNTEAFF
TGTGCCAGCAGCTTAGGGAGGAACACTGAAGCTTTCTTT
>TRBV30|TRBJ1-5|NA|NA
CAWSVRGANQPQHF
TGTGCCTGGAGTGTACGCGGGGCAAATCAGCCCCAGCATTTT
>TRBV28|TRBJ1-1|NA|NA
CASRGRGYTEAFF
TGTGCCAGCAGAGGCCGAGGGTACACTGAAGCTTTCTTT
>TRBV30|TRBJ2-5|NA|TRBD2
CAWRQVAGGETQYF
TGTGCCTGGAGACAAGTAGCGGGAGGGGAGACCCAGTACTTC
>TRBV29-1|TRBJ1-5|NA|NA
CSVGSGVGQPQHF
TGCAGCGTTGGTTCAGGGGTTGGTCAGCCCCAGCATTTT
>TRBV12-3/TRBV12-4|TRBJ1-4|NA|NA
CASRGSRGRGEKLFF
TGTGCCAGCAGGGGGTCGAGAGGGCGGGGTGAAAAACTGTTTTTT
>TRBV14|TRBJ1-2|NA|NA
CASSQDDRNYGYTF
TGTGCCAGCAGCCAGGACGACAGGAACTATGGCTACACCTTC
>TRBV5-4|TRBJ2-1|once|NA
CASSLRVSSYNEQFF
TGTGCCAGCAGCTTGCGAGTGAGCTCCTACAATGAGCAGTTCTTC
>TRBV9|TRBJ2-3|NA|NA
CASSPLVGAGDTQYF
TGTGCCAGCAGCCCGCTAGTGGGGGCTGGGGATACGCAGTATTTT
>TRBV5-1|TRBJ1-6|NA|TRBD1
CASSPGTGNGNSPLHF
TGCGCCAGCAGCCCAGGGACAGGGAATGGAAATTCACCCCTCCACTTT
>TRBV15|TRBJ1-4|once|TRBD1
CATSSMKTRGPEKLFF
TGTGCCACCAGCAGTATGAAAACGAGGGGGCCGGAAAAACTGTTTTTT
>TRBV9|TRBJ2-3|once|NA
CASSVGVGGATDTQYF
TGTGCCAGCAGCGTAGGTGTAGGAGGAGCCACAGATACGCAGTATTTT
>TRBV19|TRBJ1-1|NA|NA
CASRQTGNTEAFF
TGTGCCAGCCGGCAGACAGGGAACACTGAAGCTTTCTTT
>TRBV20-1|TRBJ2-3|NA|NA
CSASLGTQYF
TGCAGTGCTAGTTTGGGTACGCAGTATTTT
>TRBV29-1|TRBJ2-3|NA|NA
CSFRPSTDTQYF
TGCAGCTTCCGACCGTCCACAGATACGCAGTATTTT
>TRBV4-1|TRBJ1-1|NA|NA
CASSQESVAGTEAFF
TGCGCCAGCAGCCAAGAATCAGTCGCGGGCACTGAAGCTTTCTTT
>TRBV7-9|TRBJ1-6|NA|NA
CASSWLDSPLHF
TGTGCCAGCAGCTGGTTGGATTCACCCCTCCACTTT